This T cell receptor (beta chain) was identified in a study of shared clonotypes between healthy human individuals. Whole-study context: Donors were a couple of women and a few men aged 18 to 49.

The table came from immunoSEQ multiplex PCR; TCRdb's copy has only in-frame clones and leaves some out. The sample carries over 2 million clones, roughly 96% recorded once. The authors divided CD4+ cells into CD45RA+ naive and CD45RA-negative memory subsets. The receptor was derived from a man between 18 and 35 years old in good health. Source material: naive CD4+ T cells sorted from blood. Regarding subset: CD45RA+ positively selected.

The DNA for the CDR3 is TGTGCCAGCATGGCCCGCCGGAGGGCCGGGGATACGCAGTATTTT. Translated, it gives CASMARRRAGDTQYF. This chain connects TRBV6-4 to TRBJ2-3, with TRBD2 as a possible D gene (6 bases). The germline CDR1 and CDR2 sequences are MRHNA and SNTAGT. The CDR3 sequence is 15 residues long. The V gene lost 7 bases and the J gene lost 6 bases, with 20 bases spanning the gap.